The 5 T cell receptor beta chains listed next were all sequenced from one sample in a study of T cell repertoires in cytomegalovirus infection. TCRdb recomputed calls from the reads with MiXCR, one row per CDR3 protein. The table has under 600,000 distinct CDR3 sequences, approximately 17% seen once. The sequencing input was CD8+ T cells from PBMCs. The receptor source for this set is a human donor in good health (CMV status not recorded). Some clones in this sample may be carry-over from other donors' samples.

This clonotype was seen a handful of times. V usage is TRBV9 and J usage is TRBJ2-7, with 12 nucleotides matching TRBD2. Germline V CDR1 and CDR2: SGDLS, YYNGEE. This CDR3 is built from 15 residues. Trimming took 4 bases from V and 3 from J; bases not matched to a gene: 5. The CDR3 protein is CASSPEGLAGYEQYF. In DNA, the CDR3 is TGTGCCAGCAGCCCGGAGGGACTAGCGGGCTACGAGCAGTACTTC.

Here the CDR3 reads CASSFRREGRNTGELFF. The CDR3 DNA is TGTGCCAGCAGTTTTCGGCGGGAGGGCCGGAACACCGGGGAGCTGTTTTTT. The chain is built from TRBV28 and TRBJ2-2; 9 nucleotides agree with TRBD2. The V and J ends lost 3 bases and 1 base, in that order; junction bases with no gene match: 6. CDR3 size: 17 residues. The germline V gene encodes CDR1 MDHEN and CDR2 SYDVKM.

At least ten counts were recorded for this clonotype. The chain has TRBV7-9 and TRBJ2-1; D ambiguous. CDR1 SEHNR and CDR2 FQNEAQ come from the germline V gene (reference sequence). The V end lost 3 bases, the J end lost 8 bases, and 8 bases lay between the germline ends. CDR3 size: 12 residues. The CDR3 DNA is TGTGCCAGCAGCTTGAAACTGGATGAGCAGTTCTTC. It is translated as CASSLKLDEQFF.

This clonotype was counted at least ten times. The chain's CDR3 is CASSSALTGDEQYF. DNA for the CDR3: TGTGCCAGCAGCTCGGCCCTTACAGGGGACGAGCAGTACTTC. This rearrangement joins TRBV7-2 to TRBJ2-7, with TRBD1 matching 7 bases. With V trimmed by 4 bases and J by 5 bases, 8 bases remained unmatched. This CDR3 region has 14 residues. Per germline, CDR1 SGHTA and CDR2 FQGNSA.

This clonotype was seen repeatedly, ten times or more. This rearrangement joins TRBV28 to TRBJ2-7; D may be TRBD1 (6 bases). The CDR3 consists of 15 residues. The germline gives CDR1 MDHEN, CDR2 SYDVKM. V was trimmed by 6 bases and J by 2 bases, leaving 17 bases between them. The CDR3 sequence is CASRPTGILTYEQYF. The CDR3 nucleotides are TGTGCCAGCAGACCTACAGGGATACTAACCTACGAGCAGTACTTC. Complete variable domain (other parts from reference TRBV28 and TRBJ2-7): DVKVTQSSRYLVKRTGEKVFLECVQDMDHENMFWYRQDPGLGLRLIYFSYDVKMKEKGDIPEGYSVSREKKERFSLILESASTNQTSMYLCASRPTGILTYEQYFGPGTRLTVT.